These 23 T cell receptor beta chains came from one sample sequenced in a study of long-term antiretroviral therapy in people with HIV. The assay, immunoSEQ v3.0, was run at survey level. Clones were sequenced by immunoSEQ multiplex PCR, and TCRdb holds only the in-frame ones, with some missing. The sample records more than 35,000 clones, about 95% being singletons. Sequencing used unsorted PBMCs, obtained 3.7 years after starting antiretroviral therapy. The receptors originated from a woman aged 45 to 65 with HIV.

The chain combines TRBV4-1 with TRBJ1-2, with 10 bases fitting TRBD1. Germline CDR1 is MGHRA and CDR2 is YSYEKL. The CDR3 runs 16 residues. The ends lost 1 base at V and 4 bases at J; junction bases unmatched: 6. In nucleotides, the CDR3 is TGCGCCAGCAGCCAAGTAGGGACAGGGGTTGGCTATGGCTACACCTTC. Protein product: CASSQVGTGVGYGYTF.

The genes are TRBV11-2 and TRBJ2-3; 10 nucleotides align to TRBD2. Germline CDR1 is SGHAT and CDR2 is FQNNGV. The junction had 9 bases not matched to a gene; V was cut back by 5 bases and J by 4 bases. The CDR3 spans 16 residues. The CDR3 reads CASSTRSGGAADTQYF. The CDR3 DNA sequence: TGTGCCAGCAGCACTCGAAGCGGGGGGGCCGCAGATACGCAGTATTTT. Supplemented by reference TRBV11-2 and TRBJ2-3, the full variable domain reads EAGVAQSPRYKIIEKRQSVAFWCNPISGHATLYWYQQILGQGPKLLIQFQNNGVVDDSQLPKDRFSAERLKGVDSTLKIQPAKLEDSAVYLCASSTRSGGAADTQYFGPGTRLTVL.

This rearrangement joins TRBV10-3 to TRBJ1-3; D remains unclear. CDR3 length: 13 residues. Germline lookup yields CDR1 ENHRY and CDR2 SYGVKD. The germline V and J ends were trimmed by 2 bases and 0 bases, with 2 bases remaining between them. CDR3 DNA sequence: TGTGCCATCAGTGAGGGCTCTGGAAACACCATATATTTT. It encodes CAISEGSGNTIYF.

The chain is built from TRBV19 and TRBJ1-6, with D possibly TRBD1 on 5 matching bases. The CDR3 covers 14 residues. Looked up from germline, CDR1 is LNHDA and CDR2 is SQIVND (reference sequence). V gave up 6 bases and J gave up 7 bases, with 13 bases separating them. CDR3 sequence reads: CASSRDGDNSPLHF. Written as DNA, the CDR3 is TGTGCCAGTAGCCGAGACGGGGACAATTCACCCCTCCACTTT.

The CDR3 DNA sequence: TGCAGCGTTGAAGAAAGGCACGAATTTAACTATGGCTACACCTTC. It specifies CSVEERHEFNYGYTF. The chain carries TRBV29-1 and TRBJ1-2, with D unclear. The CDR3 is made up of 15 amino acids. Germline CDR1 and CDR2: SQVTM and ANQGSEA. Trimming pared 0 bases from V and 1 base from J, leaving 12 bases between.

The chain has TRBV6-6 and TRBJ2-2; D may be TRBD2 (7 bases). The V end lost 6 bases, the J end lost 0 bases, and 11 bases lay between the germline ends. This CDR3 has 15 amino acids. Germline assignment: CDR1 MNHNY and CDR2 SVGAGI (reference sequence). The CDR3 here is CASSAGAPNTGELFF. Here the CDR3 DNA reads TGTGCCAGCAGCGCGGGGGCCCCGAACACCGGGGAGCTGTTTTTT.

The chain couples TRBV2 to TRBJ2-2; the D is unclear. This CDR3 comprises 15 residues. Germline loops: CDR1 SNHLY, CDR2 FYNNEI. The V and J ends lost 2 bases and 6 bases respectively, with 13 bases between them. In DNA, the CDR3 is TGTGCCAGCAGTGAAACCCGTTGGATCTCCGGGGAGCTGTTTTTT. It yields the protein CASSETRWISGELFF.

The rearrangement links TRBV6-6 to TRBJ1-2, with D maybe TRBD1 (5 bases). The CDR3 has 13 amino acids. V shed 6 bases and J shed 6 bases, with 14 bases lying between them. Per germline, CDR1 MNHNY and CDR2 SVGAGI (reference sequence). The CDR3 is CASRYRMGDGYTF. CDR3 DNA sequence: TGTGCCAGCAGATATCGAATGGGGGATGGCTACACCTTC.

The V call is TRBV10-2, the J call TRBJ1-1; TRBD1 agrees at 8 bases. After removal of 11 bases from V and 4 bases from J, the junction contained 9 bases not matched to a gene. Germline V gene data show CDR1 as WSHSY and CDR2 as SAAADI. The CDR3 length is 13 residues. The CDR3 sequence is CAALRTGGTEAFF. The CDR3 DNA reads TGCGCCGCACTTAGAACAGGGGGCACTGAAGCTTTCTTT.

The chain links TRBV15 to TRBJ2-7; D is unclear. From germline, CDR1 is LNHNV and CDR2 YYDKDF (reference sequence). Trimming pared 1 base from V and 5 bases from J, leaving 9 bases between. This CDR3 spans 13 amino acids. The CDR3 DNA sequence: TGTGCCACCAGCAGAGGGGATAGGAACGAGCAGTACTTC. Protein sequence: CATSRGDRNEQYF.

V usage is TRBV7-6 and J usage is TRBJ1-1, with 8 bases fitting TRBD1. The CDR3 is 14 amino acids. J gave up 5 bases and V 5 bases, and 7 bases lay outside the gene matches. Germline CDR1 SGHVS, CDR2 FNYEAQ. The CDR3 here is CASSPQGAQTEAFF. CDR3 nucleotide sequence: TGTGCCAGCAGCCCGCAGGGGGCGCAAACTGAAGCTTTCTTT.

This clone showed up just once. The rearrangement uses TRBV13 and TRBJ2-7; 7 nucleotides agree with TRBD2. Per the germline V gene, CDR1 is PRHDT and CDR2 is FYEKMQ (reference sequence). V lost 1 base and J lost 5; bases outside the gene matches: 5. CDR3 size: 14 residues. CDR3 DNA sequence: TGTGCCAGCAGCTTAGATATGGGGACTAACGAGCAGTACTTC. Protein: CASSLDMGTNEQYF. Full variable domain (remainder filled in from reference TRBV13 and TRBJ2-7): AAGVIQSPRHLIKEKRETATLKCYPIPRHDTVYWYQQGPGQDPQFLISFYEKMQSDKGSIPDRFSAQQFSDYHSELNMSSLELGDSALYFCASSLDMGTNEQYFGPGTRLTVT.

This clone came up once. The chain couples TRBV6-7 to TRBJ1-1, with a weak D call TRBD1 (5 bases). TRBV6-7 is classed as an ORF, of uncertain function. The CDR3 runs to 16 residues. The V end was cut by 2 bases, the J end by 4 bases, with 17 bases between. The CDR3 is CASSYMIGTLGTEAFF. CDR3 in DNA: TGTGCCAGCAGTTACATGATAGGGACCCTGGGCACTGAAGCTTTCTTT.

The chain is built from TRBV11-2 and TRBJ2-7; D remains unclear. The CDR3 is 11 amino acids. The germline V and J ends were trimmed by 4 bases and 5 bases, with 6 bases remaining between them. Germline V CDR1 and CDR2: SGHAT, FQNNGV. CDR3 bases: TGTGCCAGCAGCTGGGCAGACGAGCAGTACTTC. The encoded protein is CASSWADEQYF.

The J gene is TRBJ1-5, the V gene TRBV7-9; D not certain. CDR3 size: 13 residues. With 5 bases removed from V and 4 bases from J, the gap between germline ends came to 9 bases. From germline, CDR1 is SEHNR and CDR2 FQNEAQ (reference sequence). The DNA for the CDR3 is TGTGCCAGCAGCCTGGACGGGAATCAGCCCCAGCATTTT. Its protein is CASSLDGNQPQHF.

The genes are TRBV19 and TRBJ1-5, with 10 bases that match TRBD1. The trim removed 2 bases at V and 4 bases at J, leaving 8 bases unmatched. Germline V gene lookup returns CDR1 LNHDA and CDR2 SQIVND (reference sequence). The CDR3 contains 17 residues. The DNA of the CDR3 is TGTGCCAGTAGTATACGCAGGGACAGGGGTCAGAATCAGCCCCAGCATTTT. This gives the protein CASSIRRDRGQNQPQHF.

CDR3 region: CASSLSDRAYNEQFF. CDR3 coding DNA: TGTGCCAGCAGTCTCTCGGACAGAGCCTACAATGAGCAGTTCTTC. The chain carries TRBV27 and TRBJ2-1; a possible D gene is TRBD1 (6 bases). The germline CDR1 and CDR2 sequences are MNHEY and SMNVEV (reference sequence). V was pared by 5 bases and J by 2 bases, with 13 bases between. This CDR3 is 15 amino acids long.

The CDR3 sequence: CASSWQRGAYEQYF. CDR3 nucleotide sequence: TGTGCCAGCAGCTGGCAGCGGGGGGCCTACGAGCAGTACTTC. V and J are TRBV7-3 and TRBJ2-7; 9 bases line up with TRBD2. Germline V gene data show CDR1 as SGHTA and CDR2 as FQGTGA. The CDR3 is 14 amino acids. J lost 2 bases, V lost 4 bases, and 3 bases had no gene match.

This clone was observed once. The chain uses TRBV27 and TRBJ1-6, with D uncertain. The CDR3 consists of 17 residues. Germline lookup yields CDR1 MNHEY and CDR2 SMNVEV (reference sequence). Trimming pared 2 bases from V and 4 bases from J, leaving 15 bases between. The CDR3 protein is CASSLVSERHYNSPLHF. In DNA form, the CDR3 reads TGTGCCAGCAGTTTAGTTTCTGAGAGACATTATAATTCACCCCTCCACTTT.

The V and J genes are TRBV2 and TRBJ1-6; D is undetermined. Per germline, CDR1 SNHLY and CDR2 FYNNEI. Trimming pared 10 bases from V and 7 bases from J, leaving 14 bases between. The CDR3 loop spans 13 amino acids. CDR3 residues: CATSGVGNSPLHF. CDR3 nucleotides: TGTGCCACCTCCGGGGTGGGCAATTCACCCCTCCACTTT.

The genes are TRBV6-1 and TRBJ1-4; D not certain. This CDR3 comprises 13 residues. Between the trimmed V and J ends, which lost 10 bases and 0 bases, there was a span of 9 bases. In germline, CDR1 is MNHNS, CDR2 SASEGT. DNA for the CDR3: TGTGCCACCCAGATAGCAACTAATGAAAAACTGTTTTTT. Protein product: CATQIATNEKLFF.

This clone was seen only once. The chain is built from TRBV29-1 and TRBJ1-1; TRBD1 is a possible D gene (5 bases). Per the germline V gene, CDR1 is SQVTM and CDR2 is ANQGSEA. Trimming cost V 5 bases and J 3 bases, with 13 bases left between them. CDR3 size: 13 residues. The CDR3, as DNA: TGCAGCGTTTCTGACAGCGCGGACACTGAAGCTTTCTTT. It codes for CSVSDSADTEAFF.

The chain couples TRBV19 to TRBJ2-5, with D maybe TRBD1 (6 bases). This CDR3 is 13 amino acids long. V lost 3 bases and J 5 bases, leaving 10 bases between the germline ends. CDR1 and CDR2 from the germline V gene are LNHDA and SQIVND (reference sequence). In nucleotides, the CDR3 is TGTGCCAGTAGTATTATGGGGGCTGAGACCCAGTACTTC. Translation: CASSIMGAETQYF. The full variable domain, rest sourced from reference TRBV19 and TRBJ2-5, is DGGITQSPKYLFRKEGQNVTLSCEQNLNHDAMYWYRQDPGQGLRLIYYSQIVNDFQKGDIAEGYSVSREKKESFPLTVTSAQKNPTAFYLCASSIMGAETQYFGPGTRLLVL.